The clone carrying this T cell receptor beta chain was counted at least ten times. Antigen: not known. The data were taken from a study of T cells in Graves' hyperthyroidism and ophthalmopathy. Whole-study findings and limits: Most clonotypes expanded in thyroid above 0.001 were likewise present in blood.

V gave up 2 bases and J gave up 0 bases, with 10 bases separating them. The CDR3 contains 15 residues. Germline-derived CDR1 and CDR2 are MNHEY and SVGAGI. RNA transcripts gave rise to amplified TCR beta CDR3 regions. First-round RT-PCR targeting the TCR CDR3 was performed with the HTBI primer set. MiXCR, applied by TCRdb to the multiplex PCR reads, yields one record per CDR3 protein. The sample carries around 520,000 distinct CDR3 sequences, roughly 25% recorded once. Among ophthalmopathy patients, the Clinical Activity Score reached at least 3, the NOSPECS grade reached at least 4, and duration remained under 3 months. Clinical symptoms, serum thyroxine, TRAb, thyroid ultrasound and orbital computed tomography established diagnosis.

The sequencing input was blood. The sequence was collected from a woman aged 25 to 45 with Graves' ophthalmopathy. The chain combines TRBV6-5 with TRBJ1-1; D perhaps matches TRBD1 (6 bases). The CDR3 DNA follows: TGTGCCAGCAGTTACAACGGACAGTTGAACACTGAAGCTTTCTTT. It translates to CASSYNGQLNTEAFF.